Listed here are 30 T cell receptor beta chains from one sample, sequenced in a study of T cells in Graves' hyperthyroidism and ophthalmopathy. TCR beta CDR3 regions were amplified from RNA transcripts. The HTBI set primed first-round TCR CDR3 RT-PCR. One entry per CDR3 protein, called by TCRdb with MiXCR from the multiplex PCR reads. The table lists 700,000 or so distinct CDR3 sequences, 14% of them singletons. Sequencing input: blood. The receptors originated from a woman between 45 and 60 years old with Graves' ophthalmopathy.

This clonotype was recorded a few times. The V call is TRBV5-1, the J call TRBJ2-1; a weak D match, TRBD2 (5 bases). Germline V lookup: CDR1 SGHRS, CDR2 YFSETQ. The CDR3 is 15 residues long. The ends were cut back, 0 bases at V and 8 bases at J, with 15 bases in the middle. The CDR3 loop is CASSLEGRAVDEQFF. The DNA of the CDR3 is TGCGCCAGCAGCTTGGAGGGTAGAGCGGTAGATGAGCAGTTCTTC.

This clonotype was recorded many times. The chain is built from TRBV7-9 and TRBJ2-7; 9 positions agree with TRBD1. The V segment lost 4 bases and the J segment 5 bases; nucleotides outside the gene matches: 9. This CDR3 spans 15 amino acids. Germline V gene data show CDR1 as SEHNR and CDR2 as FQNEAQ (reference sequence). Written as DNA, the CDR3 is TGTGCCAGCAGCTCCGCCGGGACAGGGCTCCACGAGCAGTACTTC. It translates to CASSSAGTGLHEQYF.

The table lists this clonotype with many counts. The gene calls are TRBV7-8 and TRBJ2-5; 7 bases agree with TRBD2. The ends lost 5 bases at V and 5 bases at J; junction bases unmatched: 8. The CDR3 contains 14 residues. Looked up from germline, CDR1 is SGHVS and CDR2 is FQNEAQ. The DNA for the CDR3 is TGTGCCAGCAGCCCCCTAGCGGTATTGGAGACCCAGTACTTC. Residues: CASSPLAVLETQYF.

The genes are TRBV9 and TRBJ2-1; 10 bases are a match to TRBD2. Germline CDR1 reads SGDLS; CDR2 reads YYNGEE. The CDR3 extends over 16 amino acids. V lost 4 bases to trimming and J lost 7 bases; unmatched junction nucleotides: 11. The chain's CDR3 is CASSTPASGRRNEQFF. The CDR3 DNA sequence: TGTGCCAGCAGCACCCCGGCTAGCGGGAGAAGGAATGAGCAGTTCTTC.

The chain combines TRBV15 with TRBJ1-4; TRBD1 is a possible D gene (5 bases). The CDR3 runs 14 residues. V was shortened by 1 base and J by 8 bases, with 11 bases between the two germline ends. The germline gives CDR1 LNHNV, CDR2 YYDKDF (reference sequence). This CDR3 reads CATSRGGGAEKLFF. In nucleotides, the CDR3 is TGTGCCACCAGCAGAGGAGGTGGGGCAGAAAAACTGTTTTTT.

The chain employs TRBV20-1 and TRBJ2-7, with D possibly matching TRBD1 (6 bases). Trimming shortened V by 2 bases and J by 2 bases, and 7 bases separated the two germline ends. The CDR3 contains 12 residues. Germline CDR1 is DFQATT and CDR2 is SNEGSKA (reference sequence). The CDR3 reads CSARRDTYEQYF. CDR3 sequence (DNA): TGCAGTGCTAGAAGGGACACCTACGAGCAGTACTTC.

J is TRBJ2-1 and V is TRBV7-8, with TRBD2 matching over 7 bases. The ends lost 1 base at V and 5 bases at J; junction bases unmatched: 5. From germline, CDR1 is SGHVS and CDR2 FQNEAQ. The CDR3 is made up of 15 amino acids. The CDR3 bases are TGTGCCAGCAGCTTAGTTCTAGCGGCCAACAATGAGCAGTTCTTC. Amino acids: CASSLVLAANNEQFF. Looking up the rest from reference TRBV7-8 and TRBJ2-1 gives the full variable domain: GAGVSQSPRYKVAKRGQDVALRCDPISGHVSLFWYQQALGQGPEFLTYFQNEAQLDKSGLPSDRFFAERPEGSVSTLKIQRTQQEDSAVYLCASSLVLAANNEQFFGPGTRLTVL.

Notes on this clonotype: A read error may account for a junction end that differs from germline. The rearrangement links TRBV12-3 or TRBV12-4 to TRBJ1-4; D gene ambiguous. This CDR3 has 17 residues. In DNA, the CDR3 is TGTGCCGGCAGTACCCTGTCCCTCGCCGGCCCGAATGAAAAACTGTTTTTT. Translation gives CAGSTLSLAGPNEKLFF.

This clonotype was counted many times. This chain connects TRBV28 to TRBJ2-7; a possible D gene is TRBD1 (5 bases). The CDR3 is 12 amino acids. Trimming removed 10 bases at V and 5 bases at J, with 15 bases between. Germline CDR1 and CDR2: MDHEN and SYDVKM. The CDR3 spells CAIGRERNEQYF. The CDR3 DNA reads TGTGCCATCGGCAGGGAACGAAACGAGCAGTACTTC.

The CDR3 nucleotides are TGTGCCACCAGTGCCCGGACAGGGCCCCTCAATGAGCAGTTCTTC. Encoded protein: CATSARTGPLNEQFF. The chain couples TRBV24-1 to TRBJ2-1, with TRBD1 identical over 8 bases. Germline CDR1 KGHDR, CDR2 SFDVKD. This CDR3 is built from 15 residues. V trimming: 5 bases; J trimming: 6 bases; junction bases outside the gene matches: 8.

This clonotype came up a few times. The chain links TRBV6-1 to TRBJ1-2; 7 bases line up with TRBD1. With V trimmed by 6 bases and J by 3 bases, 10 bases remained unmatched. Germline V lookup: CDR1 MNHNS, CDR2 SASEGT. CDR3 length: 15 residues. This CDR3 is CASRSLGQDYYGYTF. CDR3 DNA: TGTGCCAGCAGGTCCCTAGGACAGGATTACTATGGCTACACCTTC.

This chain joins TRBV5-1 and TRBJ2-2; 10 nucleotides align to TRBD2. V lost 5 bases to trimming and J lost 8 bases; unmatched junction nucleotides: 6. Germline CDR1 and CDR2: SGHRS and YFSETQ. The length of the CDR3 is 14 residues. The CDR3 spells CASSDTSGTGELFF. CDR3 nucleotide sequence: TGCGCCAGCAGTGACACTAGCGGGACAGGGGAGCTGTTTTTT.

At least ten counts were recorded for this clonotype. This chain links TRBV28 with TRBJ2-3; no firm D call. This CDR3 region has 16 residues. CDR1 MDHEN and CDR2 SYDVKM come from the germline V gene. V dropped 5 bases and J dropped 0 bases, with 15 bases sitting between them. The CDR3 is CASSPRSGSSTDTQYF. The CDR3 DNA is TGTGCCAGCAGTCCCCGATCAGGTTCTAGCACAGATACGCAGTATTTT.

This clonotype was counted ten times or more. The chain joins TRBV28 to TRBJ1-5; D unclear. The CDR3 consists of 13 residues. From germline, CDR1 is MDHEN and CDR2 SYDVKM. V lost 1 base to trimming and J lost 5 bases, with 6 bases between them. The CDR3 nucleotides read TGTGCCAGCAGTTTATTTCAGGATCAGCCCCAGCATTTT. Encoded protein: CASSLFQDQPQHF.

This clonotype was recorded a few times. The chain uses TRBV20-1 and TRBJ2-1, with 8 positions matching TRBD1. Germline CDR1 DFQATT, CDR2 SNEGSKA (reference sequence). The CDR3 loop spans 15 amino acids. V was pared by 0 bases and J by 4 bases, with 5 bases of the junction left unmatched. The CDR3 region is CSAREWTGSYNEQFF. The CDR3 coding sequence is TGCAGTGCTAGAGAATGGACAGGGTCTTACAATGAGCAGTTCTTC.

This clonotype was recorded at least ten times. This chain links TRBV5-1 with TRBJ2-1; TRBD2 aligns across 7 bases. The CDR3 runs 15 residues. Germline V CDR1 and CDR2: SGHRS, YFSETQ. The J segment lost 3 bases and the V segment lost 3 bases, leaving 6 bases of the junction unmatched. The CDR3 spells CASSSSGIHYNEQFF. The DNA for the CDR3 is TGCGCCAGCAGCTCTAGCGGAATCCACTACAATGAGCAGTTCTTC.

The CDR3 loop reads CASRGDRGIHGYTF. The CDR3 DNA sequence: TGTGCCAGCAGGGGGGACAGGGGCATCCATGGCTACACCTTC. The genes are TRBV2 and TRBJ1-2; TRBD1 aligns across 10 bases. With 6 bases clipped from V and 6 bases from J, the junction kept 7 bases outside the gene matches. Germline CDR1 and CDR2: SNHLY and FYNNEI. CDR3 length: 14 amino acids.

This clonotype has more than one count but fewer than ten. A much more abundant neighbour one base away suggests this may be a read error. The rearrangement joins TRBV18 to TRBJ2-1, with D possibly TRBD2 on 6 matching bases. CDR1 and CDR2 (germline): KGHSH, LQKENI. With 3 bases removed from V and 5 bases from J, the gap between germline ends came to 17 bases. The CDR3 loop spans 16 amino acids. In DNA form, the CDR3 reads TGTGCCAGCTCACCTTTCGTCCCTAGCGCCGACAATGAGCAGTTCTTC. Its translation is CASSPFVPSADNEQFF.

In its sample, this clonotype was seen a few times. The CDR3 nucleotides read TGTGCCAGCACCACTGTATACAGGGGCACCCCTAATGAAAAACTGTTTTTT. This sequence encodes CASTTVYRGTPNEKLFF. The chain uses TRBV28 and TRBJ1-4; the match to TRBD1 covers 7 bases. V trimming: 7 bases; J trimming: 3 bases; junction bases outside the gene matches: 14. The CDR3 covers 17 residues. Germline assignment: CDR1 MDHEN and CDR2 SYDVKM.

The chain has TRBV12-3 or TRBV12-4 and TRBJ2-7; 9 bases map to TRBD1. The V gene end was trimmed by 5 bases and the J gene end by 3 bases; junction bases not matched to a gene: 8. CDR3 length: 15 amino acids. CDR3 region: CASSPGQTGGYEQYF. CDR3 nucleotide sequence: TGTGCCAGCAGTCCAGGCCAGACAGGGGGCTACGAGCAGTACTTC.

This clonotype showed up many times. CDR3 nucleotides: TGCAGCGTTGTAGGGGCAGGGATGGTAGCAGATACGCAGTATTTT. Protein sequence: CSVVGAGMVADTQYF. The gene calls are TRBV29-1 and TRBJ2-3; D possibly corresponds to TRBD1 (5 bases). The germline V gene encodes CDR1 SQVTM and CDR2 ANQGSEA. V gave up 4 bases and J gave up 4 bases, with 18 bases separating them. This CDR3 spans 15 amino acids.

This clonotype came up a few times. The V and J genes are TRBV15 and TRBJ2-2, with D possibly being TRBD1 (5 bases). CDR1 LNHNV and CDR2 YYDKDF come from the germline V gene (reference sequence). V was pared by 1 base and J by 1 base, with 10 bases between. This CDR3 spans 16 amino acids. CDR3 sequence reads: CATSRGRVLNTGELFF. CDR3 nucleotide sequence: TGTGCCACCAGCAGAGGCAGGGTACTGAACACCGGGGAGCTGTTTTTT.

In its sample, this clonotype was seen many times. The rearrangement joins TRBV11-3 to TRBJ2-1; tentative D call: TRBD2 (6 bases). CDR3 size: 15 residues. Germline CDR1 and CDR2: SGHNT and YENEEA. Trimming removed 3 bases from V and 5 bases from J, with 14 bases in between. CDR3 DNA sequence: TGTGCCAGCAGCTTCCTCGAACAGCGGGACAATGAGCAGTTCTTC. It translates to CASSFLEQRDNEQFF.

This clonotype came up a few times. The genes are TRBV24-1 and TRBJ1-5, with TRBD1 matching 11 bases. The CDR3 spans 16 residues. J gave up 5 bases and V 4 bases, and 6 bases lay outside the gene matches. Per the germline V gene, CDR1 is KGHDR and CDR2 is SFDVKD. CDR3 nucleotide sequence: TGTGCCACCAGTGAATCGGGACAGGGGGAATATCAGCCCCAGCATTTT. It encodes CATSESGQGEYQPQHF.

The chain combines TRBV4-1 with TRBJ2-2; weak D call: TRBD2 (5 bases). Germline assignment: CDR1 MGHRA and CDR2 YSYEKL. Trimming removed 0 bases at V and 3 bases at J, with 11 bases between. The CDR3 has 16 amino acids. CDR3 in amino acids: CASSQDLASYTGELFF. CDR3 coding DNA: TGCGCCAGCAGCCAAGATCTAGCCAGCTACACCGGGGAGCTGTTTTTT.

The J gene is TRBJ2-7, the V gene TRBV5-1; 7 bases agree with TRBD2. Germline V gene lookup returns CDR1 SGHRS and CDR2 YFSETQ. The junction had 11 bases not matched to a gene; V was cut back by 6 bases and J by 2 bases. The CDR3 is 15 amino acids. DNA for the CDR3: TGCGCCAGCACCCCCTTAGGCGGGAGTCCCTACGAGCAGTACTTC. This sequence encodes CASTPLGGSPYEQYF.

This clonotype was picked up a small number of times. The genes are TRBV10-3 and TRBJ2-7; 8 nucleotides match TRBD1. The CDR3 is 15 residues long. The V gene end was trimmed by 4 bases and the J gene end by 5 bases; junction bases not matched to a gene: 10. Germline values: CDR1 ENHRY, CDR2 SYGVKD. The CDR3 DNA reads as TGTGCCATCAGTGGACTCCCTGGGACAGGCAACGAGCAGTACTTC. It encodes CAISGLPGTGNEQYF.

This clonotype was recorded many times. V and J are TRBV7-9 and TRBJ2-7; possibly TRBD1 for D (6 bases). The CDR3 spans 15 residues. The germline gives CDR1 SEHNR, CDR2 FQNEAQ (reference sequence). The V gene lost 5 bases and the J gene lost 0 bases, with 14 bases spanning the gap. The CDR3 DNA reads TGTGCCAGCAGCACTTTGGGACAAGCCTCCTACGAGCAGTACTTC. Amino acids: CASSTLGQASYEQYF.

This clonotype was detected many times. V usage is TRBV20-1 and J usage is TRBJ2-7, with D possibly being TRBD1 (8 bases). The CDR3 runs 13 residues. Germline CDR1 and CDR2: DFQATT and SNEGSKA (reference sequence). V lost 6 bases, J lost 5 bases, and 17 bases lay in between. The CDR3 is CSAAGQGGDEQYF. DNA for the CDR3: TGCAGTGCAGCAGGACAGGGAGGGGACGAGCAGTACTTC.

This chain connects TRBV19 to TRBJ2-1; TRBD2 matches 7 bases. V shed 4 bases and J 5 bases; nucleotides not matched to a gene: 8. Germline V gene sequence: CDR1 LNHDA, CDR2 SQIVND (reference sequence). This CDR3 is 15 amino acids long. This chain's CDR3 is CASSTSGIWNNEQFF. The CDR3 nucleotides are TGTGCCAGTAGTACTAGCGGTATATGGAACAATGAGCAGTTCTTC.